This TCR beta chain was observed in a study of CD8+ T cells in alopecia areata (dated by TCRdb to 2016 to 2018). At the level of the whole study: The treated patients took part in an open-label pilot trial in which moderate-to-severe alopecia areata was treated with oral tofacitinib at 5 to 10 mg twice daily. Tofacitinib was administered for 6 to 18 months, and 6 months of follow-up off drug were then conducted to assess delayed response and recurrence. RNA was extracted with the PAXgene miRNA kit for fixed scalp, the miRNeasy kit for PBMCs, and the RNeasy kit for mouse skin. In humans, TCRbeta sequencing was performed on scalp tissue and on sorted CD4+ and CD8+ peripheral blood T cells from healthy controls and from patients with patchy or totalis/universalis alopecia areata. Scalp clonality was compared among normal scalp (n=4), patchy alopecia areata scalp (n=8), and alopecia totalis/universalis scalp (n=8). immunoSEQ multiplex PCR using 35 Vbeta forward primers and 13 Jbeta reverse primers was used to amplify TCRbeta CDR3 regions. The SALT score, which quantifies the percentage of affected scalp surface area, was used to measure disease severity in treated patients. The study used high-throughput TCRbeta sequencing to examine T cell clonal expansion in alopecia areata, in both the C3H/HeJ mouse model and human patients. Patients on tofacitinib were biopsied at baseline and after 4 and 24 weeks of treatment, and several of the patients also had a later scalp biopsy. Study-level results and caveats: Because the treated cohort was small and included a single nonresponder, larger studies are needed to assess links between baseline CD8+ expansion and response. Lesional scalp, especially in alopecia totalis/universalis, showed higher clonality and more expanded CD8+ clones than normal scalp, suggesting antigenic drive. Many expanded lesional clones persisted in scalp and blood during tofacitinib treatment, which may partly explain relapse after stopping treatment. Unlike mouse skin, where gammadelta T cells dominate, normal human skin contains resident alphabeta T cells that get sequenced too, which complicates analysis of the scalp TCR repertoire. Compared with mice, TCR sequences shared between patients were less clear, possibly partly because of HLA diversity across the patient population. Scalp clonality and the number of expanded CD8+ clones among the top 100 scalp clones were significantly decreased by tofacitinib.

The table lists this clone with a few counts. Its antigen is not yet known. No base quality values were provided; no much bigger clone lies one nucleotide off. The library relied on the immunoSEQ multiplex PCR assay. RNA was extracted from all samples and reverse transcribed into cDNA as template for TCR sequencing. First-strand cDNA was synthesized using SuperScript III with a 2:1 mix of oligo-dT and random hexamers. A synthetic immune receptor repertoire was used to assess amplification bias, and residual bias was removed computationally. Processing in the source paper ran as follows. Raw reads were preprocessed for error removal, and CDR3 was defined according to IMGT conventions as running from the conserved cysteine to phenylalanine. To get clonality, Shannon entropy was normalized by log2 of the number of productive unique TCRs and the result was subtracted from 1. Scalp TCRbeta sequences were cross-referenced with sorted blood CD4 and CD8 repertoires so that the CD4 or CD8 identity of scalp clones could be inferred. Imported from immuneACCESS, the table was reduced by TCRdb to in-frame sequences with V and J called. These copies leave out some clones; in studies compared against another copy, an unresolved V gene accounts for under half, and the cause of the remainder is not known. The V and J calls and clone size were taken over from that table, and D and trimming were inferred from the DNA. Present in this sample are 150,000 to 200,000 clones, approximately 57% of which were seen just once. Together, the top ten hold approximately 0.97% of the sample.

CDR3 length: 14 amino acids, cysteine to phenylalanine. The retained sequence is limited to the CDR3, 42 bases, with the frame set at the first base. As encoded in the germline V gene, CDR1 is MNHEY while CDR2 is SVGAGI. Between the V and J ends, shortened by 5 bases and 3 bases respectively, the junction contains 12 bases. Per the publication, the time point label means: 24 weeks on oral tofacitinib. In light of the paper, this sample's treatment or condition label describes: oral pan-JAK inhibitor, 5-10 mg twice daily. Lesional scalp punch biopsies and peripheral blood were collected from alopecia areata patients. PBMCs were isolated by density centrifugation and stained for CD3, CD4 and CD8, and CD4+ and CD8+ T cells were sorted on a FACSAria.

The sequence was obtained from a human donor with alopecia areata. The chain is made from TRBV6-5 and TRBJ2-3; TRBD1 is a weak D gene call, 5 bases matching. Sequencing was performed on CD4+ T cells sorted from blood, taken at week 24, from a patient treated with tofacitinib. CDR3 reads: CASSMMGRTDTQYF. The DNA sequence is TGTGCCAGCAGTATGATGGGGCGGACAGATACGCAGTATTTT.